The clone carrying this T cell receptor beta chain was counted a single time. Specified treatment: around 19 received Ad26.COV2.S at low or high dose, single or two shots; about 5 received placebo; per-sample allocation not given. On day 63 after the first injection, vaccine and placebo recipients gave samples. SARS-CoV-2 spike from the Wuhan strain was encoded by the vaccine, an Ad26 vector. This sample is part of a study of Ad26.COV2.S vaccination and SARS-CoV-2 variants. Across the whole study: Donor was one of the participants in the Ad26.COV2.S arm of the COV1001 trial. Ad26.COV2.S, an intramuscular injection, was given once or twice 56 days apart.

This CDR3 region has 16 residues. The germline V gene has CDR1 SGHDT and CDR2 YYEEEE. V trimming: 0 bases; J trimming: 7 bases; junction bases outside the gene matches: 6. The protocol was immunoSEQ multiplex PCR, while the TCRdb copy is restricted to in-frame clones and leaves out a portion. The sample contains 300,000 to 400,000 clones, around 88% of which appear only once. Sequenced here: peripheral blood, sampled in a trial of Ad26.COV2.S vaccine versus placebo. V is TRBV5-6 and J is TRBJ2-2, with 10 bases matching TRBD2. This sequence originates from a person between 18 and 65 years old who received the Ad26.COV2.S COVID-19 vaccine or a placebo. The chain's CDR3 is CASSLVLAGVGGELFF. Written as DNA, the CDR3 is TGTGCCAGCAGCTTGGTTCTAGCGGGGGTCGGCGGGGAGCTGTTTTTT.